Listed here are 18 T cell receptor beta chains from one sample, sequenced in a study of shared clonotypes between healthy human individuals. Only in-frame clones appear in the TCRdb table, and some are missing; sequencing was by immunoSEQ multiplex PCR. The table records 330,000 or so clones, less than 85% of them present only once. The source material was memory CD4+ T cells sorted from blood. The subset: CD45RA-negative fraction. The receptors stem from a man aged 25 to 40 in good health.

The chain couples TRBV5-8 to TRBJ2-1; 10 positions match TRBD2. The CDR3 runs to 15 residues. CDR1 and CDR2 (germline): SGHTS, YDEGEE. After removal of 3 bases from V and 4 bases from J, the junction contained 4 bases not matched to a gene. The CDR3 coding sequence is TGTGCCAGCAGCTCAGGGACTAGCGCATACAATGAGCAGTTCTTC. Protein sequence: CASSSGTSAYNEQFF. Using reference TRBV5-8 and TRBJ2-1 for the parts outside the CDR3, the full variable domain is EAGVTQSPTHLIKTRGQQATLRCSPISGHTSVYWYQQALGLGLQFLLWYDEGEERNRGNFPPRFSGRQFPNYSSELNVNALELEDSALYLCASSSGTSAYNEQFFGPGTRLTVL.

The chain carries TRBV10-3 and TRBJ2-1; D remains unclear. Trimming removed 0 bases from V and 14 bases from J, with 8 bases in between. Germline values: CDR1 ENHRY, CDR2 SYGVKD. This CDR3 contains 11 residues. The CDR3 DNA sequence: TGTGCCATCAGTGAGTCACACGAAGAGTTCTTC. Translated: CAISESHEEFF.

Worth noting for this clone: A read error is possible here, since a much larger clone lies one base away. This CDR3 is also generated by other DNA sequences in the sample. The rearrangement joins TRBV5-5 to TRBJ2-5, with 9 bases lining up with TRBD1. In germline, CDR1 is SGHKS, CDR2 YYEKEE (reference sequence). Unmatched junction bases numbered 4, after V lost 2 bases and J lost 2 bases. The CDR3 has 15 amino acids. In DNA form, the CDR3 reads TGTGCCAGCAGCTTACGACAGGGGGTTCAAGAGACCCAGTACTTC. Its translation: CASSLRQGVQETQYF.

This clone was observed at least ten times. The CDR3 DNA sequence: TGCGCCAGCAGTCCTCGGCAGATGAACACTGAAGCTTTCTTT. This encodes CASSPRQMNTEAFF. The chain joins TRBV5-1 to TRBJ1-1; no clear D. The CDR3 is 14 residues long. The V end was cut by 5 bases, the J end by 0 bases, with 11 bases between. Per the germline V gene, CDR1 is SGHRS and CDR2 is YFSETQ.

This chain links TRBV28 with TRBJ2-7; 7 nucleotides agree with TRBD1. CDR3 length: 14 amino acids. The germline gives CDR1 MDHEN, CDR2 SYDVKM. The J segment lost 1 base and the V segment lost 3 bases, leaving 3 bases of the junction unmatched. The CDR3 coding sequence is TGTGCCAGCAGTTTTAACAGGGGATCCTACGAGCAGTACTTC. It codes for CASSFNRGSYEQYF. Full variable domain (remainder filled in from reference TRBV28 and TRBJ2-7): DVKVTQSSRYLVKRTGEKVFLECVQDMDHENMFWYRQDPGLGLRLIYFSYDVKMKEKGDIPEGYSVSREKKERFSLILESASTNQTSMYLCASSFNRGSYEQYFGPGTRLTVT.

The chain links TRBV10-3 to TRBJ2-4; 7 nucleotides align to TRBD1. The CDR3 has 15 residues. The germline gives CDR1 ENHRY, CDR2 SYGVKD. Trimming cost V 2 bases and J 2 bases; bases outside gene matches: 3. Here the CDR3 reads CAISELQGSKNIQYF. CDR3 in DNA: TGTGCCATCAGTGAGCTACAGGGGTCCAAAAACATTCAGTACTTC.

V is TRBV6-5 and J is TRBJ2-2; D is undetermined. CDR1 is MNHEY, CDR2 SVGAGI, per germline. The CDR3 runs 15 residues. V was shortened by 2 bases and J by 0 bases, with 7 bases between the two germline ends. The CDR3: CASSYGSANTGELFF. The CDR3 coding sequence is TGTGCCAGCAGTTACGGCAGCGCGAACACCGGGGAGCTGTTTTTT.

J is TRBJ2-7 and V is TRBV5-4; D call uncertain. Deletions cut 0 bases from V and 6 bases from J, with 10 bases between. CDR1 and CDR2 (germline): SGHNT, YYREEE (reference sequence). The length of the CDR3 is 13 residues. This CDR3 is CASSLAGGREQYF. CDR3 nucleotides: TGTGCCAGCAGCTTGGCAGGTGGGCGCGAGCAGTACTTC.

This sequence joins TRBV21-1 and TRBJ1-5; the table gives TRBD1 as D, unverified against the DNA. TRBV21-1 is a known pseudogene. This CDR3 is 15 amino acids long. Written as DNA, the CDR3 is TGTGCCAGCAGCAAAGATAACACCCACAATCAGCCCCAGCATTTT. This encodes CASSKDNTHNQPQHF.

This chain joins TRBV16 and TRBJ1-1; TRBD1 might be the D (5 bases). From germline, CDR1 is KGHSY and CDR2 FQNENV. Trimming took 4 bases from V and 4 from J, leaving 16 bases between them. CDR3 length: 15 amino acids. DNA for the CDR3: TGTGCCAGCAGCCTCCAAGGGCGTGGGGGCACTGAAGCTTTCTTT. Translating it yields CASSLQGRGGTEAFF.

V usage is TRBV18 and J usage is TRBJ2-3, with D perhaps matching TRBD1 (5 bases). The CDR3 loop spans 15 amino acids. CDR1 and CDR2 (germline): KGHSH, LQKENI. Trimming removed 1 base at V and 2 bases at J, with 10 bases between. The chain's CDR3 is CASSPLGANTDTQYF. The CDR3 DNA reads as TGTGCCAGCTCACCACTAGGGGCGAACACAGATACGCAGTATTTT.

This clone was recorded many times. The sample has other DNA sequences that encode this CDR3 too. The chain recombines TRBV29-1 with TRBJ1-1, with a weak D call TRBD1 (6 bases). V was trimmed by 4 bases and J by 11 bases, leaving 23 bases between them. CDR1 and CDR2 from the germline V gene are SQVTM and ANQGSEA. This CDR3 spans 14 amino acids. CDR3 sequence: CSVAQQGRALGAFF. The CDR3 DNA reads as TGCAGCGTTGCCCAACAGGGTAGGGCTTTAGGGGCTTTCTTT.

The rearrangement uses TRBV23-1 and TRBJ2-7; tentatively, D is TRBD1 (5 bases). TRBV23-1 is sorted into the ORF group, with uncertain function. The germline V and J ends were trimmed by 1 base and 3 bases, with 7 bases remaining between them. The CDR3 covers 13 residues. Here the CDR3 reads CASSQFQGYEQYF. The CDR3 coding sequence is TGCGCCAGCAGTCAATTTCAGGGCTACGAGCAGTACTTC.

The V call is TRBV2, the J call TRBJ2-3, with D possibly TRBD2 on 6 matching bases. The CDR3 covers 14 residues. V was cut by 8 bases and J by 4 bases, with 16 bases left in between. The germline CDR1 and CDR2 sequences are SNHLY and FYNNEI. CDR3 nucleotides: TGTGCCAGCGGAGGGAGATCGGGGTCAGATACGCAGTATTTT. This sequence encodes CASGGRSGSDTQYF.

This clone was found a few times. J is TRBJ2-1 and V is TRBV11-2; 7 positions agree with TRBD2. The V segment lost 4 bases and the J segment 2 bases; nucleotides outside the gene matches: 8. The CDR3 is 16 amino acids. Per germline, CDR1 SGHAT and CDR2 FQNNGV. The CDR3, as DNA: TGTGCCAGCAGCTCCCTGAGCGGGAATGCCTACAATGAGCAGTTCTTC. Amino acid sequence: CASSSLSGNAYNEQFF.

This clone showed up just a few times. With a much larger clone just one base away, this may be a read error. The V call is TRBV6-1, the J call TRBJ2-2, with TRBD1 as a possible D gene (5 bases). The ends were cut back, 1 base at V and 7 bases at J, with 10 bases in the middle. This CDR3 spans 14 amino acids. Germline V CDR1 and CDR2: MNHNS, SASEGT. The chain's CDR3 is CASSEGAGYGELFF. Written as DNA, the CDR3 is TGTGCCAGCAGTGAAGGGGCAGGGTACGGGGAGCTGTTTTTT.

V gene TRBV7-2 combines with J gene TRBJ1-5; 8 bases are a match to TRBD1. The CDR3 is 14 amino acids. V trimming: 8 bases; J trimming: 11 bases; junction bases outside the gene matches: 14. Germline V gene sequence: CDR1 SGHTA, CDR2 FQGNSA. The CDR3 DNA reads as TGTGCCAGCTCTCAACAGGGGGTCGGGTGGGCCCAGCATTTT. This encodes CASSQQGVGWAQHF.

The CDR3 sequence is CSVEDLDRAQETQYF. The CDR3 DNA reads TGCAGCGTTGAAGATCTAGACAGGGCACAAGAGACCCAGTACTTC. The J gene is TRBJ2-5, the V gene TRBV29-1, with 7 bases lining up with TRBD1. The CDR3 has 15 amino acids. The germline CDR1 and CDR2 sequences are SQVTM and ANQGSEA. V gave up 0 bases and J gave up 2 bases; unmatched junction bases: 6.